This T cell receptor (beta chain) was obtained from a study of CD8 T cells in ankylosing spondylitis. Comment on this clonotype: The antigen is undetermined.

Preparation of TCR beta libraries was done by quantitative 5'-RACE with molecular barcodes. Each CDR3 protein is one row after TCRdb ran MiXCR on the 5' RACE reads. The repertoire has 200,000 to 250,000 distinct CDR3 sequences, 15% to 20% of them found once; the top ten carry under 45%. Study observations and caveats: A TCR beta motif of roughly 8 highly homologous variants appeared characteristic of ankylosing spondylitis blood. Reports say disease-linked clones showed up significantly more in matched ankylosing spondylitis synovial fluid. Disease-linked clones had a CD8+ phenotype and relatively low frequency in peripheral blood. Previous work reported some of these motif variants in the synovial fluid and blood of reactive arthritis.

V gave up 1 base and J gave up 4 bases, with 11 bases separating them. Germline loops: CDR1 SQVTM, CDR2 ANQGSEA. This CDR3 has 13 residues. V and J are TRBV29-1 and TRBJ2-7, with D perhaps TRBD1 (6 bases). The receptor was derived from a male donor with ankylosing spondylitis. Sample: blood, either unsorted or a sorted T cell fraction (not recorded which). The DNA for the CDR3 is TGCAGCGTTGAAGGGGACACCTCGTACGAGCAGTACTTC. Protein sequence: CSVEGDTSYEQYF.